The present T cell receptor beta chain was sequenced within a study of T-cell reconstitution after alpha-beta-depleted transplantation in children. Trimming removed 3 bases from V and 3 bases from J, with 20 bases in between. The CDR3 covers 17 residues. Germline V lookup: CDR1 MGHRA, CDR2 YSYEKL. Overall study results and limits: T-cell numbers and diversity, one year after transplant, stemmed largely from T cells that were newly produced. Reports say that about two months after transplant, the alpha-beta T cells came out of several hundred graft clones that had expanded.

Unique molecular identifiers were used to barcode this TCRbeta library. MiXCR, run by TCRdb on the PCR reads, gives a single entry per CDR3 protein. The sample has approximately 980,000 distinct CDR3 sequences; 25% to 30% are singletons. With respect to this clonotype: As yet, its antigen is unknown.

This chain links TRBV4-1 with TRBJ1-2; D remains ambiguous. This clonotype was sampled from a boy less than two years old who had a stem cell transplant for SCID, so the T cells may come from the graft donor. The material was PBMCs, mostly from graft donor cells, obtained 360 days after TCRalphabeta/CD19-depleted stem cell transplant. The CDR3 region is CASSQAPGRRRDYGYTF. CDR3 DNA sequence: TGCGCCAGCAGCCAGGCACCCGGGCGGCGGCGGGACTATGGCTACACCTTC.